This T cell receptor (beta chain) is drawn from a study of Graves' ophthalmopathy and Graves' hyperthyroidism. Every ophthalmopathy donor presented moderate-to-severe activity, CAS ≥3, NOSPECS ≥4 and duration under 3 months. V was cut by 5 bases and J by 9 bases, with 8 bases left in between. The CDR3 is made up of 12 amino acids. Germline V gene data show CDR1 as MDHEN and CDR2 as SYDVKM. This clonotype was seen ten or more times. Its antigen is undetermined. Notes on the study in general: Most clonotypes expanded in thyroid above 0.001 frequency were present in blood too.

The sequenced template was RNA, covering the TCR beta CDR3 region. RT-PCR in the first round used HTBI primers; a second-round multiplex PCR followed. TCRdb reanalysed the multiplex PCR reads using MiXCR and keeps one entry per CDR3 protein. The sample carries approximately 50,000 distinct CDR3 sequences, 50% recorded once. This chain connects TRBV28 to TRBJ1-6; the D gene is possibly TRBD1 (6 bases). The sequence came from an adult man with Graves' ophthalmopathy. Sequencing input: peripheral blood. CDR3: CASSLQGSPLHF. CDR3 DNA sequence: TGTGCCAGCAGTCTACAGGGTTCACCCCTCCACTTT.